This T cell receptor beta chain was observed in a study of OX40 agonist ivuxolimab in advanced cancers. Background on the study: Those enrolled were approximately 78% male, with a mean age of around 60 years and ages from about 20 to 85. Prior therapy, whether anti-PD-1, anti-PD-L1 or anti-CTLA-4, was allowed, and roughly 44% had some.

CDR3 length: 14 amino acids. Trimming pared 5 bases from V and 2 bases from J, leaving 13 bases between. Germline V gene sequence: CDR1 SGHKS, CDR2 YYEKEE (reference sequence). TCRdb keeps only in-frame clones here, not all; method: immunoSEQ multiplex PCR. The sample carries some 82,000 clones, 70% to 90% recorded once. Concerning this clone: Antigen: not known.

Findings and limits, study-wide: Among the lowest levels of clonal expansion were found in partial responders at 0.1-3.0 mg/kg. Both blood CD4+ and CD8+ T cells showed clonal growth by week 6 at 0.1 to 3.0 mg/kg.

V is TRBV5-5 and J is TRBJ2-5, with D perhaps TRBD2 (6 bases). This clonotype was sampled from an adult with an advanced solid tumor such as melanoma, head and neck, liver or kidney cancer. The starting material was CD4+ or CD8+ T cells sorted from blood, obtained in a trial of the OX40 agonist ivuxolimab. CDR3 coding DNA: TGTGCCAGCAGATCTCTAGCGACTCAAGAGACCCAGTACTTC. Translated: CASRSLATQETQYF.